A selection of T cell receptor beta chains follows, all from one sample in a study of CD8+ T cells in alopecia areata. TCRdb's copy holds only in-frame clones and misses some; the assay was immunoSEQ multiplex PCR. The table has just over 150,000 clones, approximately 65% seen once. The sample consisted of CD4+ T cells sorted from blood, taken at week 4, from a patient treated with tofacitinib. All receptors come from a human donor with alopecia areata. Both conserved end residues are part of each CDR3. A D gene is named only where the DNA matches it firmly. Part of the rows lack a size; the others show once, few, many or a class for expanded clones.

TRBJ2-7,TRBV10-3,-,14,-,CAISDLAGSYEQYF,TGTGCCATCAGTGATCTGGCAGGTAGCTACGAGCAGTACTTC
TRBJ1-5,TRBV6-5,few,13,-,CASSTGGNQPQHF,TGTGCCAGCAGCACAGGCGGCAATCAGCCCCAGCATTTT
TRBJ2-7,TRBV2,-,14,TRBD1,CASSQTGKSYEQYF,TGTGCCAGCAGTCAGACAGGGAAGTCCTACGAGCAGTACTTC
TRBJ1-6,TRBV25-1,-,15,TRBD1,CASSEYRGKDSPLHF,TGTGCCAGCAGTGAATACAGGGGGAAAGATTCACCCCTCCACTTT
TRBJ1-5,TRBV2,-,14,-,CASSVGHNNQPQHF,TGTGCCAGCAGTGTGGGGCACAACAATCAGCCCCAGCATTTT
TRBJ2-7,TRBV29-1,-,17,-,CSVVVLGGTAVSYEQYF,TGCAGCGTTGTGGTCCTCGGAGGGACAGCCGTCTCCTACGAGCAGTACTTC
TRBJ2-1,TRBV14,-,19,-,CASSQDSAPRPPVYNEQFF,TGTGCCAGCAGCCAAGATAGTGCCCCCAGGCCTCCCGTGTACAATGAGCAGTTCTTC
TRBJ2-7,TRBV27,few,15,TRBD1,CASSPTDRPSYEQYF,TGTGCCAGCAGTCCTACGGACAGGCCTTCCTACGAGCAGTACTTC
TRBJ2-2,TRBV29-1,few,14,-,CSAVGGWSTGELFF,TGCAGCGCCGTGGGGGGCTGGAGCACCGGGGAGCTGTTTTTT
TRBJ2-3,TRBV29-1,-,13,-,CSWAQGGENTQYF,TGCAGCTGGGCCCAGGGAGGTGAAAATACGCAGTATTTT
TRBJ1-1,TRBV29-1,-,14,-,CSVRTLHLNTEAFF,TGCAGCGTACGGACATTACATTTGAACACTGAAGCTTTCTTT
TRBJ1-2,TRBV29-1,few,12,-,CSVGGRDLSYTF,TGCAGCGTTGGTGGCAGGGACTTAAGCTACACCTTC
TRBJ2-1,TRBV2,-,14,-,CASSDTQLHNEQFF,TGTGCCAGCAGTGATACCCAATTACACAATGAGCAGTTCTTC
TRBJ1-2,TRBV29-1,-,11,-,CSVPGAYGYTF,TGCAGCGTCCCAGGAGCGTATGGCTACACCTTC
TRBJ2-2,TRBV7-8,once,15,-,CASSLAGATTGELFF,TGTGCCAGCAGCTTAGCGGGGGCCACCACCGGGGAGCTGTTTTTT
TRBJ1-1,TRBV5-4,-,13,-,CASSPTSATEAFF,TGTGCCAGCAGCCCGACATCGGCCACTGAAGCTTTCTTT
TRBJ2-1,TRBV7-3,few,16,TRBD1,CASSRTGGSSYNEQFF,TGTGCCAGCAGCCGTACAGGGGGTAGCTCCTACAATGAGCAGTTCTTC
TRBJ2-3,TRBV4-3,few,16,-,CASSQLGRGPQDTQYF,TGCGCCAGCAGCCAGCTCGGGCGGGGTCCCCAAGATACGCAGTATTTT
TRBJ1-2,TRBV5-4,-,14,-,CASSGGRANYGYTF,TGTGCCAGCAGCGGAGGCAGGGCTAACTATGGCTACACCTTC
TRBJ2-2,TRBV13,-,14,-,CASSLSLAPGELFF,TGTGCCAGCAGCTTGTCGCTAGCACCCGGGGAGCTGTTTTTT
TRBJ2-3,TRBV18,-,15,TRBD2,CASSPAGTSGDTQYF,TGTGCCAGCTCGCCCGCCGGGACTAGCGGGGATACGCAGTATTTT
TRBJ1-4,TRBV30,few,13,-,CAYRLGHDEKLFF,TGTGCTTACCGGCTAGGGCATGATGAAAAACTGTTTTTT
TRBJ2-1,TRBV29-1,-,14,-,CSVEEILTSREQFF,TGCAGCGTTGAAGAGATCCTTACGAGCAGAGAGCAGTTCTTC
TRBJ2-7,TRBV29-1,-,13,-,CSANRARGSEQYF,TGCAGCGCTAACCGTGCCAGGGGCAGCGAGCAGTACTTC
TRBJ2-5,TRBV29-1,few,12,-,CSVEDDQETQYF,TGCAGCGTTGAAGATGACCAAGAGACCCAGTACTTC
TRBJ2-2,TRBV4-2,-,17,-,CASSRGTAIGNTGELFF,TGTGCCAGCAGCCGGGGGACGGCTATAGGAAACACCGGGGAGCTGTTTTTT
TRBJ2-5,TRBV9,-,15,TRBD2,CASSVRRGEQETQYF,TGTGCCAGCAGCGTAAGGCGGGGGGAGCAAGAGACCCAGTACTTC
TRBJ1-1,TRBV30,-,11,TRBD1,CAWSPGQVPFF,TGTGCCTGGAGTCCGGGACAGGTGCCTTTCTTT
TRBJ2-7,TRBV6-6,-,13,-,CASSYGFGYEQYF,TGTGCCAGCAGTTACGGTTTCGGTTACGAGCAGTACTTC